The 22 T cell receptor beta chains given below trace back to one sample, sequenced in a study of shared T cell receptors in the human thymus. Profiled with immunoSEQ multiplex PCR; TCRdb holds only in-frame clones, not every one. The sample includes hundreds of thousands of clones, approximately 83% of them seen just once. A further study also used this sample, focusing on human thymus T cells.

The sample taken for sequencing was thymocytes. Receptors were obtained from a girl under three years old with a congenital heart defect.

This CDR3 is CASSPLLGSTDTQYF. The CDR3 bases are TGTGCCAGTAGCCCTCTCCTAGGAAGTACAGATACGCAGTATTTT. The chain joins TRBV19 to TRBJ2-3, with D unresolved. This CDR3 is built from 15 residues. Trimming removed 6 bases from V and 3 bases from J, with 16 bases in between. The germline V gene has CDR1 LNHDA and CDR2 SQIVND (reference sequence). The full variable domain, completed using reference TRBV19 and TRBJ2-3, is DGGITQSPKYLFRKEGQNVTLSCEQNLNHDAMYWYRQDPGQGLRLIYYSQIVNDFQKGDIAEGYSVSREKKESFPLTVTSAQKNPTAFYLCASSPLLGSTDTQYFGPGTRLTVL.

The rearrangement uses TRBV7-2 and TRBJ2-7; 7 bases map to TRBD2. There are 16 residues in the CDR3. V trimming: 5 bases; J trimming: 0 bases; junction bases outside the gene matches: 10. Germline-derived CDR1 and CDR2 are SGHTA and FQGNSA. The CDR3 region has the DNA TGTGCCAGCAGCCATTCCGGACTAGGACCCTCCTACGAGCAGTACTTC. It codes for CASSHSGLGPSYEQYF.

The chain employs TRBV29-1 and TRBJ2-3; 12 bases match TRBD2. The germline CDR1 and CDR2 sequences are SQVTM and ANQGSEA. The J segment lost 2 bases and the V segment lost 4 bases, leaving 10 bases of the junction unmatched. The CDR3 consists of 17 residues. The CDR3 region is CSVANPASGGATDTQYF. The CDR3 bases are TGCAGCGTTGCCAACCCAGCTAGCGGGGGGGCCACAGATACGCAGTATTTT.

This chain connects TRBV18 to TRBJ1-2, with 9 bases that match TRBD1. Losses at the gene ends were 6 bases for V and 8 bases for J; bases not matched to a gene: 13. Germline values: CDR1 KGHSH, CDR2 LQKENI. The CDR3 is made up of 15 amino acids. The CDR3 DNA reads TGTGCCAGCTCCCCCAGCGGGGACAGGGAAGGCGGCTACACCTTC. Its translation: CASSPSGDREGGYTF.

V is TRBV11-2 and J is TRBJ2-2; 7 nucleotides match TRBD1. V shed 5 bases and J 6 bases; nucleotides not matched to a gene: 6. Germline loops: CDR1 SGHAT, CDR2 FQNNGV. This CDR3 has 14 amino acids. The CDR3 coding sequence is TGTGCCAGCAGCCCAGTTACAGGGGCCGGGGAGCTGTTTTTT. Its translation: CASSPVTGAGELFF.

The chain is built from TRBV23-1 and TRBJ1-1; D call uncertain. TRBV23-1 is assigned to the ORF class and has an uncertain function. With 7 bases removed from V and 5 bases from J, the gap between germline ends came to 20 bases. The CDR3 spans 15 residues. CDR3 DNA: TGCGCCAGCACCACCTGTTCGTCCCCCCAGACTGAAGCTTTCTTT. It encodes CASTTCSSPQTEAFF.

J is TRBJ2-7 and V is TRBV19; tentative D call: TRBD1 (6 bases). The V end was cut by 0 bases, the J end by 6 bases, with 15 bases between. CDR3 length: 15 residues. Germline values: CDR1 LNHDA, CDR2 SQIVND (reference sequence). The CDR3 loop reads CASSIDGGRAREQYF. DNA of the CDR3: TGTGCCAGTAGTATAGATGGGGGCAGGGCGCGCGAGCAGTACTTC.

This chain connects TRBV9 to TRBJ2-1; D not resolved. The V end lost 2 bases, the J end lost 4 bases, and 4 bases lay between the germline ends. CDR1 and CDR2 (germline): SGDLS, YYNGEE. CDR3 length equals 12 residues. The CDR3 loop reads CASSVSYNEQFF. Written as DNA, the CDR3 is TGTGCCAGCAGCGTTTCTTACAATGAGCAGTTCTTC.

This clone was observed a handful of times. J is TRBJ2-7 and V is TRBV28; 8 nucleotides agree with TRBD1. CDR1 and CDR2 from the germline V gene are MDHEN and SYDVKM. The CDR3 is 16 residues long. V shed 8 bases and J 5 bases; nucleotides not matched to a gene: 17. The CDR3 spells CASCSVEGQGTHEQYF. CDR3 bases: TGTGCCAGCTGTTCCGTCGAAGGACAGGGTACCCACGAGCAGTACTTC.

The table lists this clone with a count of one. The CDR3 spells CASSDSRLAGGSGNEQFF. CDR3 nucleotide sequence: TGTGCCAGCAGTGATTCTAGACTAGCGGGGGGGAGCGGCAATGAGCAGTTCTTC. The J gene is TRBJ2-1, the V gene TRBV6-1; TRBD2 matches 14 bases. V lost 3 bases, J lost 6 bases, and 10 bases stayed unmatched. The CDR3 consists of 18 residues. Germline V lookup: CDR1 MNHNS, CDR2 SASEGT.

V usage is TRBV7-8 and J usage is TRBJ2-7; D not resolved. In germline, CDR1 is SGHVS, CDR2 FQNEAQ. V was cut by 6 bases and J by 5 bases, with 17 bases left in between. The CDR3 loop spans 14 amino acids. The DNA of the CDR3 is TGTGCCAGCAGACCCGACACCCCCGCCAACGAGCAGTACTTC. Its protein is CASRPDTPANEQYF.

The rearrangement uses TRBV2 and TRBJ2-5; 8 nucleotides agree with TRBD1. CDR1 SNHLY and CDR2 FYNNEI come from the germline V gene. This CDR3 spans 15 amino acids. Trimming took 0 bases from V and 4 from J; bases not matched to a gene: 4. CDR3 nucleotides: TGTGCCAGCAGTGAAGCACCAGGGGGCGTAGAGACCCAGTACTTC. Translating gives CASSEAPGGVETQYF.

The chain recombines TRBV5-1 with TRBJ1-4; D is perhaps TRBD1 (6 bases). The germline CDR1 and CDR2 sequences are SGHRS and YFSETQ. V dropped 2 bases and J dropped 6 bases, with 20 bases sitting between them. CDR3 size: 17 residues. CDR3 loop: CASSFRPSDRLYEKLFF. The CDR3 coding sequence is TGCGCCAGCAGCTTTCGGCCTTCCGACAGGTTATATGAAAAACTGTTTTTT.

This clone was seen only once. The V gene is TRBV7-3, the J gene TRBJ2-6, with D perhaps TRBD2 (6 bases). The V end lost 4 bases, the J end lost 3 bases, and 16 bases lay between the germline ends. The CDR3 is 17 amino acids. CDR1 is SGHTA and CDR2 is FQGTGA in the germline V gene. The chain's CDR3 is CASSSPPSGVGANVLTF. The CDR3 nucleotides are TGTGCCAGCAGCTCGCCCCCGTCGGGGGTTGGGGCCAACGTCCTGACTTTC.

Here the CDR3 reads CASSQAPGQTLHEQYF. The CDR3 DNA follows: TGTGCCAGCAGCCAAGCGCCGGGACAGACACTCCACGAGCAGTACTTC. V and J are TRBV11-2 and TRBJ2-7; TRBD1 aligns across 7 bases. Germline V gene data show CDR1 as SGHAT and CDR2 as FQNNGV. V lost 5 bases, J lost 5 bases, and 15 bases stayed unmatched. The CDR3 is made up of 16 amino acids.

V gene TRBV5-6 combines with J gene TRBJ1-4; the D gene is possibly TRBD1 (6 bases). The V end was cut by 2 bases, the J end by 0 bases, with 17 bases between. The germline V gene has CDR1 SGHDT and CDR2 YYEEEE. CDR3 length: 18 residues. The CDR3 loop reads CASSFHLPGGTTNEKLFF. In nucleotides, the CDR3 is TGTGCCAGCAGCTTCCACCTACCGGGGGGCACAACTAATGAAAAACTGTTTTTT.

The chain employs TRBV4-3 and TRBJ1-1, with D possibly TRBD1 on 6 matching bases. Trimming left V 2 bases short and J 6 bases short, with 13 bases between. The germline V gene has CDR1 LGHNA and CDR2 YSLEER. The CDR3 sequence is 14 residues long. CDR3 nucleotides: TGCGCCAGCAGCCAAACAGGGCTGGGGGCTGAAGCTTTCTTT. Amino acids: CASSQTGLGAEAFF.

The chain joins TRBV7-9 to TRBJ2-3, with 9 positions matching TRBD2. The CDR3 is 15 residues long. Germline CDR1 and CDR2: SEHNR and FQNEAQ (reference sequence). V lost 7 bases, J lost 2 bases, and 7 bases stayed unmatched. The CDR3 DNA reads as TGTGCCAGCACCCATAGCGGGGGCTTCACAGATACGCAGTATTTT. Amino acid sequence: CASTHSGGFTDTQYF.

V gene TRBV19 combines with J gene TRBJ1-2; 8 bases agree with TRBD1. Trimming at V came to 3 bases and at J to 3 bases, leaving 6 bases not matched to a gene. Germline-derived CDR1 and CDR2 are LNHDA and SQIVND (reference sequence). This CDR3 is 15 amino acids long. CDR3 sequence: CASSILTGADYGYTF. The CDR3, as DNA: TGTGCCAGTAGTATTCTGACAGGGGCGGACTATGGCTACACCTTC. Based on the CDR3 plus reference TRBV19 and TRBJ1-2, the full variable domain is DGGITQSPKYLFRKEGQNVTLSCEQNLNHDAMYWYRQDPGQGLRLIYYSQIVNDFQKGDIAEGYSVSREKKESFPLTVTSAQKNPTAFYLCASSILTGADYGYTFGSGTRLTVV.

This chain joins TRBV5-5 and TRBJ2-7; D may be TRBD2 (5 bases). CDR1 SGHKS and CDR2 YYEKEE come from the germline V gene (reference sequence). Trimming took 4 bases from V and 9 from J, leaving 26 bases between them. This CDR3 contains 16 residues. The CDR3 reads CASSPVRLPEGLGQYF. CDR3 in DNA: TGTGCCAGCAGCCCAGTTAGACTACCAGAAGGGTTGGGGCAGTACTTC.

This clone was recorded only once. The V gene is TRBV4-3, the J gene TRBJ2-1; D perhaps matches TRBD2 (6 bases). The CDR3 has 16 residues. Germline V gives CDR1 LGHNA, CDR2 YSLEER. Trimming pared 1 base from V and 7 bases from J, leaving 17 bases between. The CDR3 protein is CASSQVPQHGGNEQFF. Written as DNA, the CDR3 is TGCGCCAGCAGCCAAGTTCCCCAACACGGGGGTAATGAGCAGTTCTTC.

The V call is TRBV5-1, the J call TRBJ2-1; 8 bases line up with TRBD2. The CDR3 totals 14 residues. Germline CDR1 and CDR2: SGHRS and YFSETQ. V was pared by 0 bases and J by 7 bases, with 3 bases of the junction left unmatched. This CDR3 reads CASSLESGGNEQFF. As DNA, the CDR3 is TGCGCCAGCAGCTTGGAGTCGGGGGGGAATGAGCAGTTCTTC.